These 17 T cell receptor beta chains were all obtained from the same sample, sequenced in a study of cytomegalovirus exposure and HLA in healthy donors. The PCR had 60 Vbeta and 13 Jbeta primers. The repertoire was sequenced with immunoSEQ multiplex PCR; TCRdb's copy has only in-frame clones and lacks some. The sample lists more than 100,000 clones, approximately 70% occurring once. Source material: PBMCs. The receptors were sampled from a woman aged 45-59 years in good health and CMV-seronegative.

The chain carries TRBV7-9 and TRBJ1-1; D might be TRBD1 (5 bases). The germline CDR1 and CDR2 sequences are SEHNR and FQNEAQ (reference sequence). V shed 5 bases and J shed 4 bases, with 11 bases lying between them. The CDR3 totals 13 residues. CDR3 bases: TGTGCCAGCAGCCGTGACGGGGGCACTGAAGCTTTCTTT. This gives the protein CASSRDGGTEAFF. Using reference TRBV7-9 and TRBJ1-1 for the parts outside the CDR3, the full variable domain is DTGVSQNPRHKITKRGQNVTFRCDPISEHNRLYWYRQTLGQGPEFLTYFQNEAQLEKSRLLSDRFSAERPKGSFSTLEIQRTEQGDSAMYLCASSRDGGTEAFFGQGTRLTVV.

This clone was counted only a few times. The V and J genes are TRBV5-6 and TRBJ1-1; maybe TRBD1 (5 bases). V gave up 2 bases and J gave up 4 bases, with 15 bases separating them. This CDR3 comprises 15 residues. From germline, CDR1 is SGHDT and CDR2 YYEEEE. CDR3: CASSLRVGGGTEAFF. The CDR3 DNA reads TGTGCCAGCAGCTTACGAGTGGGGGGGGGCACTGAAGCTTTCTTT.

The CDR3, as DNA: TGCAGCACCGGACAGGATGGTGACGAGCAGTACTTC. Protein product: CSTGQDGDEQYF. This chain connects TRBV29-1 to TRBJ2-7, with TRBD1 matching over 7 bases. The V segment lost 8 bases and the J segment 5 bases; nucleotides outside the gene matches: 9. The CDR3 totals 12 residues. Germline V lookup: CDR1 SQVTM, CDR2 ANQGSEA.

With respect to this clone: At one end the junction does not follow the germline gene, possibly because of a read error. This chain uses TRBV7-8 with TRBJ2-1, with D possibly TRBD2 on 5 matching bases. The CDR3 extends over 15 amino acids. Germline CDR1 SGHVS, CDR2 FQNEAQ. This CDR3 reads CASRLGSLINNEQFF. The CDR3 DNA is TGTGCCAGCAGATTAGGGAGTTTGATTAACAATGAGCAGTTCTTC.

The V and J genes are TRBV19 and TRBJ2-5; 11 bases are a match to TRBD1. There are 17 residues in the CDR3. The V gene's germline CDR1 is LNHDA and CDR2 SQIVND (reference sequence). V was clipped by 6 bases and J by 4 bases; unmatched bases: 13. In DNA form, the CDR3 reads TGTGCCAGTAGCCAAGACTCCGGGACAGGGGGTCGAGAGACCCAGTACTTC. As protein: CASSQDSGTGGRETQYF.

The V gene is TRBV15, the J gene TRBJ2-1; TRBD2 aligns across 9 bases. Germline-derived CDR1 and CDR2 are LNHNV and YYDKDF (reference sequence). CDR3 length equals 17 residues. The junction had 12 bases not matched to a gene; V was cut back by 0 bases and J by 9 bases. The chain's CDR3 is CATSRDQGSGRRAEQFF. Here the CDR3 DNA reads TGTGCCACCAGCAGAGATCAGGGCAGCGGGAGGCGCGCTGAGCAGTTCTTC.

The chain uses TRBV6-4 and TRBJ2-3, with D perhaps TRBD1 (6 bases). V lost 4 bases and J lost 4, with 9 bases in between. Germline-derived CDR1 and CDR2 are MRHNA and SNTAGT. The CDR3 extends over 13 amino acids. The CDR3 region has the DNA TGTGCCAGCAGTGGTCAGGGGTCAGATACGCAGTATTTT. This sequence encodes CASSGQGSDTQYF.

This clone was counted once. In DNA form, the CDR3 reads TGTGCCAGCAGACAGGACAGGAGAAATGAAAAACTGTTTTTT. Translated, it gives CASRQDRRNEKLFF. The chain links TRBV6-5 to TRBJ1-4; 7 bases line up with TRBD1. Germline CDR1 and CDR2: MNHEY and SVGAGI. The CDR3 contains 14 residues. Trimming cost V 6 bases and J 5 bases; bases outside gene matches: 6.

CDR3: CAYVRERLEKLFF. The CDR3 DNA reads as TGTGCCTACGTCAGGGAAAGGTTGGAAAAACTGTTTTTT. The chain joins TRBV30 to TRBJ1-4; tentative D call: TRBD1 (5 bases). V was clipped by 7 bases and J by 8 bases, with 17 bases between them. This CDR3 is built from 13 residues. Germline CDR1 is GTSNPN and CDR2 is SVGIG (reference sequence).

This chain joins TRBV28 and TRBJ2-7; possible D gene TRBD1, 6 bases. The V and J ends lost 5 bases and 3 bases respectively, with 14 bases between them. The CDR3 spans 14 residues. Germline CDR1 reads MDHEN; CDR2 reads SYDVKM. The CDR3 coding sequence is TGTGCCAGCAGTATCACTGTAGGGGGCTACGAGCAGTACTTC. Translation gives CASSITVGGYEQYF.

The V and J genes are TRBV5-5 and TRBJ1-5; D call uncertain. The V end was cut by 2 bases, the J end by 5 bases, with 8 bases between. The CDR3 length is 13 residues. The germline gives CDR1 SGHKS, CDR2 YYEKEE (reference sequence). As DNA, the CDR3 is TGTGCCAGCAGCTTCATGGCGGATCAGCCCCAGCATTTT. Residues: CASSFMADQPQHF.

The V call is TRBV9, the J call TRBJ1-3; 10 nucleotides line up with TRBD1. The germline CDR1 and CDR2 sequences are SGDLS and YYNGEE. This CDR3 contains 16 residues. Trimming removed 5 bases from V and 1 base from J; junction bases left unmatched: 6. CDR3 DNA: TGTGCCAGCAGTCGACAGGGGGCGTTATCTGGAAACACCATATATTTT. The encoded protein is CASSRQGALSGNTIYF.

This clone was detected only once. The chain has TRBV10-2 and TRBJ2-3, with D perhaps TRBD2 (6 bases). V was pared by 10 bases and J by 4 bases, with 12 bases between. The germline CDR1 and CDR2 sequences are WSHSY and SAAADI. The CDR3 runs 12 residues. This CDR3 reads CATTSYPDTQYF. The CDR3 nucleotides are TGCGCCACCACTAGCTACCCAGATACGCAGTATTTT.

The chain recombines TRBV7-2 with TRBJ2-7, with D possibly matching TRBD1 (5 bases). This CDR3 is 13 amino acids long. V lost 3 bases and J 5 bases, leaving 11 bases between the germline ends. Germline-derived CDR1 and CDR2 are SGHTA and FQGNSA. This chain's CDR3 is CASSFGRANEQYF. In DNA, the CDR3 is TGTGCCAGCAGCTTTGGCAGGGCTAACGAGCAGTACTTC. The variable domain in full, with the rest retrieved from reference TRBV7-2 and TRBJ2-7, is GAGVSQSPSNKVTEKGKDVELRCDPISGHTALYWYRQSLGQGLEFLIYFQGNSAPDKSGLPSDRFSAERTGGSVSTLTIQRTQQEDSAVYLCASSFGRANEQYFGPGTRLTVT.

In this sample, this clone turned up a few times. The chain combines TRBV6-4 with TRBJ2-5; no definite D call. Germline CDR1 is MRHNA and CDR2 is SNTAGT. V was trimmed by 7 bases and J by 5 bases, leaving 8 bases between them. The CDR3 runs to 11 residues. The CDR3 sequence: CASNDRETQYF. The CDR3, as DNA: TGTGCCAGCAACGATCGGGAGACCCAGTACTTC.

This clone appeared a few times. The chain is built from TRBV16 and TRBJ2-7, with D perhaps TRBD1 (5 bases). V gave up 5 bases and J gave up 2 bases, with 10 bases separating them. CDR3 size: 13 residues. Germline CDR1 is KGHSY and CDR2 is FQNENV. The CDR3 DNA reads TGTGCCAGCAGCAAGGACACCACCTACGAGCAGTACTTC. This sequence encodes CASSKDTTYEQYF.

The J gene is TRBJ1-2, the V gene TRBV10-3; TRBD1 might be the D (5 bases). Germline V CDR1 and CDR2: ENHRY, SYGVKD. This CDR3 spans 15 amino acids. V was pared by 3 bases and J by 6 bases, with 17 bases between. The CDR3 coding sequence is TGTGCCATCAGTGACCCAACAAGGGGCAAGGATGGCTACACCTTC. This translates into CAISDPTRGKDGYTF.